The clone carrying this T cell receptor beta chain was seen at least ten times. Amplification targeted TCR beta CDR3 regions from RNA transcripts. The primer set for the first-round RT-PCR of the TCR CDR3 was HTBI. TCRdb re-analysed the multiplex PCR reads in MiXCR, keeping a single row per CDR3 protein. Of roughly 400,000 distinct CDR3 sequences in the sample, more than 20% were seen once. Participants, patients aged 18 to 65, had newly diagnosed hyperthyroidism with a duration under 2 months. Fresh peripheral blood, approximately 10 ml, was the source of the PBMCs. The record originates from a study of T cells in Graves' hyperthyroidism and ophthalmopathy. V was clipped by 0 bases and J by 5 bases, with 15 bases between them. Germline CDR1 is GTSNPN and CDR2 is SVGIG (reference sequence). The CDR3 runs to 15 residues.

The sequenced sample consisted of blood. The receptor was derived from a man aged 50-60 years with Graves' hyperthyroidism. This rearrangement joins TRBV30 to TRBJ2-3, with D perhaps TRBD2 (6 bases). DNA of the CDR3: TGTGCCTGGAGTGTTGACAGCCAGACTAGAGATACGCAGTATTTT. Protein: CAWSVDSQTRDTQYF.